Following are 25 T cell receptor beta chains from one sample sequenced in a study of tumor-infiltrating lymphocytes in primary liver carcinoma. Total RNA and DNA came together from about 21-30 mg of bulk tissue without cell sorting. TCR beta cDNA was made from 500 ng total RNA with a constant-region primer. Modified slightly, ARM-PCR produced TCR beta libraries over three nested multiplex PCR rounds. Rounds one and two of PCR, each of about 10 cycles, were primed with TRBV1-TRBV30 forward primers and a C-beta reverse primer. TCRdb ran MiXCR on the multiplex PCR reads and lists one entry per CDR3 protein. Among approximately 46,000 distinct CDR3 sequences listed, approximately 71% were seen once. The sample was tumor-adjacent normal liver tissue. These receptors were obtained from a woman between 25 and 40 years old with primary liver carcinoma and hepatitis B virus infection.

About this clonotype itself: A read error may account for a junction end that differs from germline. The chain is built from TRBV10-3 and TRBJ2-7, with 7 bases aligning to TRBD2. Germline V lookup: CDR1 ENHRY, CDR2 SYGVKD. This CDR3 spans 13 amino acids. CDR3: CAVSGTTSYEQYF. CDR3 DNA sequence: TGTGCCGTTTCCGGGACTACCAGCTACGAGCAGTATTTC.

In its sample, this clonotype was seen many times. The chain carries TRBV5-6 and TRBJ2-2; D might be TRBD1 (6 bases). In germline, CDR1 is SGHDT, CDR2 YYEEEE. Trimming shortened V by 7 bases and J by 1 base, and 11 bases separated the two germline ends. CDR3 length: 14 residues. The CDR3 protein is CASCDRMNTGELFF. The CDR3 bases are TGTGCCAGCTGCGACAGGATGAACACCGGGGAGCTGTTTTTT.

To note about this clonotype: Mismatch with germline at one junction end may stem from a read error. V and J are TRBV6-1 and TRBJ2-2; D is undetermined. Germline lookup yields CDR1 MNHNS and CDR2 SASEGT. The CDR3 covers 14 residues. This chain's CDR3 is CASSPGIDTVELFF. In nucleotides, the CDR3 is TGTGCCAGCAGCCCGGGTATCGACACCGTGGAGCTGTTTTTT.

This clonotype was found many times. This sequence joins TRBV6-6 and TRBJ2-7; 8 positions match TRBD1. The CDR3 is made up of 14 amino acids. The J segment lost 0 bases and the V segment lost 7 bases, leaving 5 bases of the junction unmatched. The germline gives CDR1 MNHNY, CDR2 SVGAGI (reference sequence). CDR3 sequence (DNA): TGTGCCAGCACTGGACAGGGAAGCTCCTACGAGCAGTACTTC. Protein product: CASTGQGSSYEQYF.

The chain uses TRBV11-3 and TRBJ2-2; maybe TRBD1 (6 bases). V gave up 11 bases and J gave up 5 bases, with 15 bases separating them. The CDR3 totals 13 residues. Germline CDR1 SGHNT, CDR2 YENEEA. The CDR3 loop is CADNSTGTGELFF. For the CDR3, the DNA is TGTGCCGACAACTCCACAGGGACCGGGGAGCTGTTTTTT.

About this clonotype itself: The conserved phenylalanine or tryptophan is not found at the CDR3 terminus, so this likely reflects a read error. CDR3 loop: CASTHGGRGGYTI. The CDR3 bases are TGTGCCAGCACCCATGGGGGGCGTGGAGGCTACACCATC. J is TRBJ1-2 and V is TRBV11-2; possibly TRBD1 for D (6 bases). Germline lookup yields CDR1 SGHAT and CDR2 FQNNGV. V lost 7 bases to trimming and J lost 8 bases, with 17 bases between them. The CDR3 spans 13 residues.

This clonotype was detected once. The rearrangement links TRBV6-2 or TRBV6-3 to TRBJ2-1; TRBD2 matches 7 bases. Germline V gives CDR1 MNHEY, CDR2 SVGEGT. Trimming removed 9 bases from V and 3 bases from J; junction bases left unmatched: 11. The CDR3 has 15 amino acids. The CDR3 region has the DNA TGTGCCAGTCGATTGGTCGAGCGGGGCTACAATGAGCAGTTCTTC. Its translation: CASRLVERGYNEQFF.

In regard to this clonotype: The junction shows a germline mismatch at one end, possibly a read error. This chain connects TRBV11-2 to TRBJ2-5; D is possibly TRBD2 (5 bases). Germline loops: CDR1 SGHAT, CDR2 FQNNGV. The CDR3 totals 16 residues. In nucleotides, the CDR3 is TGTGCCAGCAGCACAAGAGCAGGAGGCGCGAAAGAGACCCAGTGCTTC. It encodes CASSTRAGGAKETQCF. Together with reference TRBV11-2 and TRBJ2-5, the CDR3 gives the full variable domain: EAGVAQSPRYKIIEKRQSVAFWCNPISGHATLYWYQQILGQGPKLLIQFQNNGVVDDSQLPKDRFSAERLKGVDSTLKIQPAKLEDSAVYLCASSTRAGGAKETQCFGPGTRLLVL.

As concerns this clonotype: The missing conserved phenylalanine or tryptophan at the end of this CDR3 makes a read error likely. The chain joins TRBV12-3 or TRBV12-4 to TRBJ2-1; TRBD2 aligns across 11 bases. There are 15 residues in the CDR3. CDR3 protein: CVSTLLAGVHNEQFI. In nucleotides, the CDR3 is TGTGTCAGCACCCTACTAGCGGGAGTTCACAACGAGCAGTTCATC.

This clonotype was observed once. It may be a read error: a sequence one base away is much more abundant. The chain couples TRBV12-3 or TRBV12-4 to TRBJ2-7; 10 bases align to TRBD2. This CDR3 spans 14 amino acids. The V segment lost 7 bases and the J segment 7 bases; nucleotides outside the gene matches: 10. This CDR3 is CASKGAGGAREQYF. The CDR3, as DNA: TGTGCCAGCAAGGGAGCGGGAGGGGCCCGAGAGCAGTACTTC.

About this clonotype itself: The junction differs from germline at one of its ends, possibly a read error. The gene calls are TRBV12-3 or TRBV12-4 and TRBJ2-1; D is unresolved. The CDR3 totals 12 residues. This chain's CDR3 is CACSFYEDELFF. In DNA, the CDR3 is TGTGCCTGCAGTTTCTATGAAGATGAGCTGTTCTTC.

As for this clonotype: The junction does not match germline at one end; this may be a read error. The rearrangement uses TRBV6-1 and TRBJ2-3; TRBD1 is a possible D gene (6 bases). Per the germline V gene, CDR1 is MNHNS and CDR2 is SASEGT. The CDR3 loop spans 13 amino acids. Here the CDR3 DNA reads TGTGCCAGCAGTGGCTGGGGGCGAGATGCGCAGTATTTT. This gives the protein CASSGWGRDAQYF.

Comment on this clonotype: A read error may account for a junction end that differs from germline. V gene TRBV6-2 or TRBV6-3 combines with J gene TRBJ2-2; the D gene is possibly TRBD2 (5 bases). The germline gives CDR1 MNHEY, CDR2 SVGEGT. The CDR3 extends over 13 amino acids. The DNA for the CDR3 is TGTGCCAGCAGCCGAACAGACACTGGGGAGCTGTCTTTT. Translated, it gives CASSRTDTGELSF.

Of note for this clonotype: One junction end disagrees with the germline gene, perhaps due to a read error. The rearrangement links TRBV5-6 to TRBJ2-2; D is unclear. The CDR3 spans 15 residues. Germline lookup yields CDR1 SGHDT and CDR2 YYEEEE. CDR3 DNA: TGTGCCAGCATCTTTGCACCCAGAGTCACCGAGGAGCTGTTTTTT. This gives the protein CASIFAPRVTEELFF.

The J gene is TRBJ2-7, the V gene TRBV13; the D is unclear. The V gene lost 5 bases and the J gene lost 4 bases, with 18 bases spanning the gap. Per germline, CDR1 PRHDT and CDR2 FYEKMQ (reference sequence). This CDR3 contains 15 residues. The CDR3 reads CASSADDIAGYEQYF. CDR3 bases: TGTGCCAGCAGCGCCGATGACATAGCTGGTTACGAGCAGTACTTC.

This clonotype is a singleton in its sample. One end of the junction fails to match germline, which may point to a read error. The CDR3 DNA reads TGTGCCAGCGGCTTATGGACGGTCTCCTACGAGCAGTACTTC. Residues: CASGLWTVSYEQYF. The chain carries TRBV11-1 and TRBJ2-7, with unresolved D. Germline CDR1 reads SGHAT; CDR2 reads FQDESV (reference sequence). The CDR3 sequence is 14 residues long. Full variable domain (rest looked up from reference TRBV11-1 and TRBJ2-7): EAEVAQSPRYKITEKSQAVAFWCDPISGHATLYWYRQILGQGPELLVQFQDESVVDDSQLPKDRFSAERLKGVDSTLKIQPAELGDSAMYLCASGLWTVSYEQYFGPGTRLTVT.

With respect to this clonotype: The junction does not match germline at one end; this may be a read error. The V call is TRBV6-6, the J call TRBJ2-3, with TRBD2 identical over 10 bases. This CDR3 contains 16 residues. Germline CDR1 is MNHNY and CDR2 is SVGAGI (reference sequence). Here the CDR3 reads CASGSWVAGGRDTQYF. In DNA, the CDR3 is TGTGCCAGCGGTTCCTGGGTAGCGGGAGGCCGAGATACACAGTATTTT.

A note on this clonotype: A read error is likely, as this CDR3 ends without the conserved phenylalanine or tryptophan. The V call is TRBV11-1, the J call TRBJ2-2, with a weak D call TRBD2 (7 bases). Germline CDR1 is SGHAT and CDR2 is FQDESV (reference sequence). V lost 7 bases, J lost 6 bases, and 21 bases lay in between. The CDR3 is 16 amino acids. The CDR3 sequence: CASNRVVAGVSGELFL. The CDR3 nucleotides read TGTGCCAGCAACAGGGTTGTGGCGGGAGTGTCCGGGGAGCTGTTTCTT.

The chain links TRBV7-8 to TRBJ2-3, with 11 bases fitting TRBD2. Trimming took 3 bases from V and 12 from J; bases not matched to a gene: 17. This CDR3 is 17 amino acids long. Germline V gene lookup returns CDR1 SGHVS and CDR2 FQNEAQ. CDR3 bases: TGTGCCAGCAGCTTCGGACTAGCGGGTTATTTCACAGGTACCCAGTATTTT. As protein: CASSFGLAGYFTGTQYF.

In regard to this clonotype: One end of the junction varies from germline; a read error may be responsible. The chain carries TRBV10-1 and TRBJ1-6, with 7 bases aligning to TRBD1. CDR1 is WNHNN and CDR2 is SYGVQD in the germline V gene (reference sequence). The CDR3 loop spans 14 amino acids. The CDR3 bases are TGCGCCGGCAGTGAAAGAACAGGGGATTCAGCCCTCCACTTT. Amino acid sequence: CAGSERTGDSALHF.

The rearrangement joins TRBV11-2 to TRBJ2-1; D unresolved. This CDR3 has 13 amino acids. Germline loops: CDR1 SGHAT, CDR2 FQNNGV. Trimming left V 5 bases short and J 9 bases short, with 14 bases between. The CDR3 DNA reads TGTGCCAGCAGCCTATTGGTTACGAGTGAGCAGTTCTTC. It is translated as CASSLLVTSEQFF.

Turning to this clonotype: A much bigger clone sits one base away, suggesting this may be a read error. The chain joins TRBV11-3 to TRBJ2-1; no firm D call. Germline assignment: CDR1 SGHNT and CDR2 YENEEA. The length of the CDR3 is 14 residues. CDR3 protein: CARSLDVSNDEQFF. The DNA of the CDR3 is TGTGCCAGAAGCTTAGACGTCTCGAACGATGAGCAGTTCTTC.

For this clonotype: The junction does not match germline at one end; this may be a read error. J is TRBJ1-1 and V is TRBV6-2 or TRBV6-3, with TRBD1 matching over 10 bases. The CDR3 spans 16 residues. Germline V CDR1 and CDR2: MNHEY, SVGEGT. This CDR3 is CASSWRTGGRDTEAFF. CDR3 DNA: TGTGCTAGCAGTTGGAGGACAGGGGGTCGGGACACTGAAGCTTTCTTT.

The sample holds many counts of this clonotype. The chain employs TRBV6-1 and TRBJ2-3; 8 bases agree with TRBD1. CDR3 length: 15 amino acids. Losses at the gene ends were 3 bases for V and 2 bases for J; bases not matched to a gene: 4. Germline CDR1 is MNHNS and CDR2 is SASEGT. CDR3 coding DNA: TGTGCCAGCAGTGACTCCCAGGGGGCCACAGATACGCAGTATTTT. This encodes CASSDSQGATDTQYF.

As to this clonotype: In this CDR3 the conserved last residue, phenylalanine or tryptophan, is missing, so a read error is likely. The DNA is left out, because the CDR3 cannot be placed on it with certainty; the CDR3 is given as TCRdb lists it. The chain employs TRBV12-3 or TRBV12-4 and TRBJ1-4. The CDR3 sequence runs 14 residues, both termini included. Here the CDR3 reads CASSPGLYNEKLLI.